One T cell receptor beta chain is described in this entry. Its antigen is not identified. Measured with immunoSEQ multiplex PCR; TCRdb has only the in-frame clones, and not every one. The table records about 92,000 clones, around 90% of them present only once. This sample is part of a study of T cell responses to AZD1222 COVID-19 vaccine. Germline CDR1 is MDHEN and CDR2 is SYDVKM. V shed 6 bases and J 6 bases; nucleotides not matched to a gene: 10. This CDR3 spans 14 amino acids. General observations from the study: The donor group comprised mostly white British people and more females; the analysis possibly underestimated clonal diversity. Regions 160-218 and 743-854 held dominance among vaccine-associated CD4 TCRs, which spanned spike.

The clonotype comes from an adult in good health. V is TRBV28 and J is TRBJ2-7, with 8 positions matching TRBD2. The starting material was peripheral blood, obtained on day 0 of AZD1222 vaccination. As DNA, the CDR3 is TGTGCCAGCAGAGATCGGGGGGGAAGTCGCGAGCAGTACTTC. This codes for CASRDRGGSREQYF. Filled out from reference TRBV28 and TRBJ2-7, the complete variable domain reads DVKVTQSSRYLVKRTGEKVFLECVQDMDHENMFWYRQDPGLGLRLIYFSYDVKMKEKGDIPEGYSVSREKKERFSLILESASTNQTSMYLCASRDRGGSREQYFGPGTRLTVT.